This TCR beta chain stems from a study of blood T cell repertoires in COVID-19. Across the study: In each case, the material was cDNA or gDNA derived from T cells, B-cell-depleted T cells, or PBMCs.

CDR1 is SGHNT, CDR2 YYREEE, per germline (reference sequence). Trimming took 5 bases from V and 8 from J; bases not matched to a gene: 7. The CDR3 is made up of 15 amino acids. Profiled with immunoSEQ multiplex PCR; TCRdb holds only in-frame clones, not every one. This table has about 180,000 clones, 80% appearing once. Those enrolled, adults aged roughly 18 to 89 years, came from around 25 US areas. Material for sequencing was PBMCs or T cells enriched from blood (not recorded which). The chain joins TRBV5-4 to TRBJ2-1; TRBD2 agrees at 13 bases. The clonotype originates from a man aged 60-69 years who had been exposed to COVID-19. DNA for the CDR3: TGTGCCAGCAGGGCGGGACTAGCGGGACGGGATGAGCAGTTCTTC. This codes for CASRAGLAGRDEQFF.